This record covers a single T cell receptor beta chain. These data come from a study of blood T cell repertoires in COVID-19. As for the study in general: Donors in the United States, Italy and Spain gave samples during acute or convalescent COVID-19.

The method was immunoSEQ multiplex PCR; TCRdb's version includes in-frame clones alone and lacks a portion of them. The sample includes 50,000 to 70,000 clones, more than 75% of them seen just once. The germline V and J ends were trimmed by 3 bases and 6 bases, with 18 bases remaining between them. This CDR3 comprises 16 residues. CDR1 is SGHRS and CDR2 is YFSETQ in the germline V gene. V is TRBV5-1 and J is TRBJ2-2, with D possibly being TRBD1 (6 bases). This TCR derives from a man aged 60 to 69 with active or convalescent COVID-19. Input material: peripheral blood. In nucleotides, the CDR3 is TGCGCCAGCAGCTCTAAGCAGGGGATAGGGGCCGGGGAGCTGTTTTTT. It encodes CASSSKQGIGAGELFF. Full variable domain (outside the CDR3, taken from reference TRBV5-1 and TRBJ2-2): KAGVTQTPRYLIKTRGQQVTLSCSPISGHRSVSWYQQTPGQGLQFLFEYFSETQRNKGNFPGRFSGRQFSNSRSEMNVSTLELGDSALYLCASSSKQGIGAGELFFGEGSRLTVL.